The 10 T cell receptor beta chains presented below share a single source sample, sequenced in a study of vaccination and CD4 T cells after COVID-19. The Oncomine TCR Beta short-read assay sequenced DNA from cultured CD4+ T cells. TCRdb fed the PCR reads into MiXCR, producing one record per CDR3 protein. The sample includes around 3,100 distinct CDR3 sequences, more than 60% of them seen just once. Their target antigens are unknown. Treatment noted: approximately 10-day PBMC culture with coronavirus spike peptide pools or control peptides (ViraFEST assay). Sequencing was done on a sample of CD4+ T cells from blood, cultured in vitro. The receptors derive from a human donor who had recovered from COVID-19.

This chain links TRBV2 with TRBJ2-7, with 9 nucleotides matching TRBD1. Germline values: CDR1 SNHLY, CDR2 FYNNEI. The J segment lost 2 bases and the V segment lost 4 bases, leaving 0 bases of the junction unmatched. The CDR3 spans 13 residues. Here the CDR3 DNA reads TGTGCCAGCAGTGGACAGGGGGCCTACGAGCAGTACTTC. Translation: CASSGQGAYEQYF.

The chain couples TRBV20-1 to TRBJ1-2; D might be TRBD1 (5 bases). Germline values: CDR1 DFQATT, CDR2 SNEGSKA (reference sequence). The CDR3 covers 14 residues. Trimming removed 3 bases from V and 0 bases from J, with 11 bases in between. The CDR3 here is CSASRGAANYGYTF. The CDR3, as DNA: TGCAGTGCTAGCCGGGGCGCCGCTAACTATGGCTACACCTTC.

This clonotype is large (0.1 to 1%). In DNA, the CDR3 is TGTGCCAGCAGTATCGGACGTCTGGGTCCCTATGGCTACACCTTC. Its translation is CASSIGRLGPYGYTF. This chain links TRBV6-1 with TRBJ1-2, with D unclear. The germline V gene has CDR1 MNHNS and CDR2 SASEGT. V lost 5 bases, J lost 4 bases, and 17 bases lay in between. The CDR3 is 15 residues long.

The chain employs TRBV6-5 and TRBJ2-7; TRBD1 aligns across 10 bases. Trimming cost V 2 bases and J 0 bases; bases outside gene matches: 7. The CDR3 loop spans 17 amino acids. CDR1 MNHEY and CDR2 SVGAGI come from the germline V gene. The CDR3 region is CASSYTGTGASSYEQYF. The CDR3 region has the DNA TGTGCCAGCAGTTACACCGGGACAGGGGCGAGCTCCTACGAGCAGTACTTC.

This clonotype ranks as large. V is TRBV18 and J is TRBJ1-1; 8 bases are shared with TRBD1. V was pared by 2 bases and J by 1 base, with 3 bases of the junction left unmatched. The CDR3 totals 15 residues. Germline V gene sequence: CDR1 KGHSH, CDR2 LQKENI. As DNA, the CDR3 is TGTGCCAGCTCACCAACAGGGGGGAGGAACACTGAAGCTTTCTTT. Encoded protein: CASSPTGGRNTEAFF. Full variable domain (rest looked up from reference TRBV18 and TRBJ1-1): NAGVMQNPRHLVRRRGQEARLRCSPMKGHSHVYWYRQLPEEGLKFMVYLQKENIIDESGMPKERFSAEFPKEGPSILRIQQVVRGDSAAYFCASSPTGGRNTEAFFGQGTRLTVV.

V and J are TRBV15 and TRBJ1-2, with D possibly TRBD1 on 6 matching bases. The CDR3 is 13 amino acids. CDR1 is LNHNV and CDR2 is YYDKDF in the germline V gene (reference sequence). V lost 1 base, J lost 7 bases, and 10 bases lay in between. Here the CDR3 reads CATSRVTGGGYTF. In DNA form, the CDR3 reads TGTGCCACCAGCAGAGTGACAGGAGGTGGCTACACCTTC.

This clonotype was detected only a few times. J is TRBJ2-2 and V is TRBV27; D is ambiguous. Germline CDR1 MNHEY, CDR2 SMNVEV (reference sequence). This CDR3 has 14 amino acids. Between the trimmed V and J ends, which lost 3 bases and 4 bases, there was a span of 9 bases. The CDR3 loop is CASSFMGGTGELFF. The CDR3, as DNA: TGTGCCAGCAGTTTCATGGGTGGCACCGGGGAGCTGTTTTTT.

In its sample, this clonotype is medium-sized (0.01 to 0.1%). The genes are TRBV3-1 and TRBJ1-2, with D maybe TRBD1 (5 bases). The V end was cut by 4 bases, the J end by 7 bases, with 19 bases between. The CDR3 consists of 15 residues. Germline loops: CDR1 LGHDT, CDR2 YNNKEL (reference sequence). The CDR3 spells CASSPLSRGLSGYTF. For the CDR3, the DNA is TGTGCCAGCAGCCCCCTCTCCCGGGGCCTGAGTGGCTACACCTTC.

The gene calls are TRBV18 and TRBJ2-6; TRBD2 matches 13 bases. J lost 1 base, V lost 2 bases, and 2 bases had no gene match. CDR3 length equals 18 residues. The germline CDR1 and CDR2 sequences are KGHSH and LQKENI. CDR3 residues: CASSPGLAGDSGANVLTF. For the CDR3, the DNA is TGTGCCAGCTCACCAGGACTAGCGGGGGATTCTGGGGCCAACGTCCTGACTTTC. Full variable domain (remainder filled in from reference TRBV18 and TRBJ2-6): NAGVMQNPRHLVRRRGQEARLRCSPMKGHSHVYWYRQLPEEGLKFMVYLQKENIIDESGMPKERFSAEFPKEGPSILRIQQVVRGDSAAYFCASSPGLAGDSGANVLTFGAGSRLTVL.

This clonotype is termed large. V usage is TRBV20-1 and J usage is TRBJ1-1; tentative D call: TRBD1 (5 bases). The CDR3 runs to 11 residues. V was clipped by 6 bases and J by 8 bases, with 13 bases between them. Germline V CDR1 and CDR2: DFQATT, SNEGSKA (reference sequence). The CDR3 sequence: CSAKNHREAFF. CDR3 DNA sequence: TGCAGTGCAAAGAACCACAGGGAAGCTTTCTTT.